The clone carrying this T cell receptor beta chain appeared a few times. As yet, its antigen is unknown. CDR1 and CDR2 (germline): SEHNR, FQNEAQ (reference sequence). This CDR3 has 15 residues. The V and J ends lost 5 bases and 1 base respectively, with 12 bases between them. The data were obtained in a study of cytomegalovirus exposure and HLA in healthy donors. Primers for the PCR totalled 60 Vbeta and 13 Jbeta. Assay: immunoSEQ multiplex PCR; the TCRdb copy retains only in-frame clones and omits some. The sample consists of 170,000 or so clones, over 75% of them appearing once. Study-wide points: In a later analysis, specific HLA alleles were associated with 16,000 or so TCR beta sequences at a 0.05 false discovery rate. As a later analysis showed, a missense DCLRE1C variant was linked to trimming of TCR beta V- and J-genes. A list of 150 to 200 TCR beta chains associated with cytomegalovirus was given.

Material: PBMCs. The gene calls are TRBV7-9 and TRBJ2-1; D might be TRBD2 (5 bases). The receptor was derived from a woman between 45 and 60 years old in good health and CMV-seronegative. DNA for the CDR3: TGTGCCAGCAGCGCGCGGCCGGGATCCTACAATGAGCAGTTCTTC. Amino acids: CASSARPGSYNEQFF.